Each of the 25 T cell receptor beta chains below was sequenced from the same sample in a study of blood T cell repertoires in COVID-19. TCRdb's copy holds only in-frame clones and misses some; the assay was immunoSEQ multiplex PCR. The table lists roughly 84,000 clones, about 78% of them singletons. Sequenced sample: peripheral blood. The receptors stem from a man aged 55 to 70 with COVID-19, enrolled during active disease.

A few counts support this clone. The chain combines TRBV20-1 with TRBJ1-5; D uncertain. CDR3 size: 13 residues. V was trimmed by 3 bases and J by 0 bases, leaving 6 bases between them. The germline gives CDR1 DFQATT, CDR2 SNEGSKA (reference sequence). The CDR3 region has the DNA TGCAGTGCTAGTGCAGGTAGCAATCAGCCCCAGCATTTT. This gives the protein CSASAGSNQPQHF.

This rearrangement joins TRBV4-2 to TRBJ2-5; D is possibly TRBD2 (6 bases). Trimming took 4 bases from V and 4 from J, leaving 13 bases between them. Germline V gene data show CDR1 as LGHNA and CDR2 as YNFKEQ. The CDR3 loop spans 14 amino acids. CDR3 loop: CASSLSGVRETQYF. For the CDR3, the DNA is TGTGCCAGCAGCCTCTCGGGGGTACGAGAGACCCAGTACTTC.

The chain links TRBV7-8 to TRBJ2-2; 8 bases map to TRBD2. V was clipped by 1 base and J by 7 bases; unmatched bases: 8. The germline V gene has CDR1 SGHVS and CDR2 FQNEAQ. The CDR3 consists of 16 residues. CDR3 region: CASSLGAGDHSGELFF. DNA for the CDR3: TGTGCCAGCAGCTTAGGAGCGGGGGACCATAGCGGGGAGCTGTTTTTT.

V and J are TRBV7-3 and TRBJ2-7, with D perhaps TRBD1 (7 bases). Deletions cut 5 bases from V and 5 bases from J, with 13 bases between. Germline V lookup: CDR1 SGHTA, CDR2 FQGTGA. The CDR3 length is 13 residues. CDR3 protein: CASSAQGGDEQYF. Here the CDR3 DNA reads TGTGCCAGCAGCGCTCAGGGGGGCGACGAGCAGTACTTC.

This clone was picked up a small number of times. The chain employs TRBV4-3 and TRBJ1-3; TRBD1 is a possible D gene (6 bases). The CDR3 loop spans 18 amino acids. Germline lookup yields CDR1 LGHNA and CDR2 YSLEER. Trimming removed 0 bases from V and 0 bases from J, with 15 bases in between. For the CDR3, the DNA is TGCGCCAGCAGCCAAGATAGGGGGACCGCCAGCTCTGGAAACACCATATATTTT. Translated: CASSQDRGTASSGNTIYF.

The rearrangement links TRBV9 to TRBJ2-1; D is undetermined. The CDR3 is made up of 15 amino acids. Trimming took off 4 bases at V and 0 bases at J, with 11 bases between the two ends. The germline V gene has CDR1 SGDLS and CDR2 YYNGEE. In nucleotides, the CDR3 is TGTGCCAGCAGCCTAGGCCCCAGCTCCTACAATGAGCAGTTCTTC. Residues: CASSLGPSSYNEQFF.

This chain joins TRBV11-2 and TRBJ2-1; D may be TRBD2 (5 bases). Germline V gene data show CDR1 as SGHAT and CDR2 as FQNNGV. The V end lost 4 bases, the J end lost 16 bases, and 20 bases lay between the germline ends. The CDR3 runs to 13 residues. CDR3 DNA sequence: TGTGCCAGCAGCTCCAGCTTCAGTTCGGGGAAATTCTTC. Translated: CASSSSFSSGKFF.

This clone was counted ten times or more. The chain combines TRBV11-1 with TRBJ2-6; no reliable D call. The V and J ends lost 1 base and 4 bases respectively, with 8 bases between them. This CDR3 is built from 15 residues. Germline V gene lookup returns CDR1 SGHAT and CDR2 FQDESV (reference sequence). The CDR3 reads CASSLGSSGANVLTF. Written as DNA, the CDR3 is TGTGCCAGCAGCTTAGGCAGTTCCGGGGCCAACGTCCTGACTTTC.

The CDR3 nucleotides read TGTGCCAGCTCACCATATCGGGAAAGGGATTCACCCCTCCACTTT. Protein: CASSPYRERDSPLHF. The chain has TRBV18 and TRBJ1-6; D is unresolved. V dropped 2 bases and J dropped 8 bases, with 13 bases sitting between them. Germline V gives CDR1 KGHSH, CDR2 LQKENI. This CDR3 region has 15 residues. Complete variable domain (other parts from reference TRBV18 and TRBJ1-6): NAGVMQNPRHLVRRRGQEARLRCSPMKGHSHVYWYRQLPEEGLKFMVYLQKENIIDESGMPKERFSAEFPKEGPSILRIQQVVRGDSAAYFCASSPYRERDSPLHFGNGTRLTVT.

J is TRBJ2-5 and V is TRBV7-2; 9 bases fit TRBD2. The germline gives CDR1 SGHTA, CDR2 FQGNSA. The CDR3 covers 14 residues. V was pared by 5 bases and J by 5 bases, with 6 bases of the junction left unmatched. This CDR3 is CASSLSGSGETQYF. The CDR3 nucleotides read TGTGCCAGCAGCCTTAGCGGGAGCGGGGAGACCCAGTACTTC. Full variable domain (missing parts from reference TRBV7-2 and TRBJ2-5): GAGVSQSPSNKVTEKGKDVELRCDPISGHTALYWYRQSLGQGLEFLIYFQGNSAPDKSGLPSDRFSAERTGGSVSTLTIQRTQQEDSAVYLCASSLSGSGETQYFGPGTRLLVL.

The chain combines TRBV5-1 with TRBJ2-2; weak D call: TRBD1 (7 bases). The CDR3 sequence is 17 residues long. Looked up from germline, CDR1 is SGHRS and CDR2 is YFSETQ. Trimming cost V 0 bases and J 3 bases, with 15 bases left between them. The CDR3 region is CASSLARQGEDTGELFF. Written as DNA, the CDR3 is TGCGCCAGCAGCTTGGCCCGGCAGGGGGAGGACACCGGGGAGCTGTTTTTT.

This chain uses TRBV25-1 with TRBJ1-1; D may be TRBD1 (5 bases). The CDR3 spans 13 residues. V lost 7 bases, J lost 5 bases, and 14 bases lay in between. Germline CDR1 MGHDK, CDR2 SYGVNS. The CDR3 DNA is TGTGCCAGCATTGGTGCAGGGCGGACTGAAGCTTTCTTT. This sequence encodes CASIGAGRTEAFF.

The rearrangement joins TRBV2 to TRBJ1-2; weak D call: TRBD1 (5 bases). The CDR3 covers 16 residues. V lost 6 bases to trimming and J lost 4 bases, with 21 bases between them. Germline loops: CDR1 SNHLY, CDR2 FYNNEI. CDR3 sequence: CASRTGTALSAYGYTF. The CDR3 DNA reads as TGTGCCAGCAGGACCGGGACTGCTTTATCGGCCTATGGCTACACCTTC. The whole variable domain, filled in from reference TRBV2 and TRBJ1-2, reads EPEVTQTPSHQVTQMGQEVILRCVPISNHLYFYWYRQILGQKVEFLVSFYNNEISEKSEIFDDQFSVERPDGSNFTLKIRSTKLEDSAMYFCASRTGTALSAYGYTFGSGTRLTVV.

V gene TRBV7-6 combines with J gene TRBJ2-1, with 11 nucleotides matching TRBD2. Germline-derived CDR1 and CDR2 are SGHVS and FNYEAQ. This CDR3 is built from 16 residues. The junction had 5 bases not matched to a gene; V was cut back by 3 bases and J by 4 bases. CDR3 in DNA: TGTGCCAGCAGCTTCAAATTAGCGGGAGGGTACAATGAGCAGTTCTTC. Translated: CASSFKLAGGYNEQFF.

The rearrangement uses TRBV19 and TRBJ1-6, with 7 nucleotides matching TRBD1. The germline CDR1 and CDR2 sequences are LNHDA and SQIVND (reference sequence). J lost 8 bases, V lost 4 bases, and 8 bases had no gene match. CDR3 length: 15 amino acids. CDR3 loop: CASSRLTGKDSPLHF. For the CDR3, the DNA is TGTGCCAGTAGTAGGCTGACAGGGAAGGATTCACCCCTCCACTTT.

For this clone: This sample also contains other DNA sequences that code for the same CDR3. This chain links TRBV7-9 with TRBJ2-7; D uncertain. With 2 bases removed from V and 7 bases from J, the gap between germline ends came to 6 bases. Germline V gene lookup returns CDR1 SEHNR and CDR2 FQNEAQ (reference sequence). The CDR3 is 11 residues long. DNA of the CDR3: TGTGCCAGCAGCTTAATCGGGGAGCAGTACTTC. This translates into CASSLIGEQYF. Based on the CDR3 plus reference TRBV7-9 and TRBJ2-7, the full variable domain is DTGVSQNPRHKITKRGQNVTFRCDPISEHNRLYWYRQTLGQGPEFLTYFQNEAQLEKSRLLSDRFSAERPKGSFSTLEIQRTEQGDSAMYLCASSLIGEQYFGPGTRLTVT.

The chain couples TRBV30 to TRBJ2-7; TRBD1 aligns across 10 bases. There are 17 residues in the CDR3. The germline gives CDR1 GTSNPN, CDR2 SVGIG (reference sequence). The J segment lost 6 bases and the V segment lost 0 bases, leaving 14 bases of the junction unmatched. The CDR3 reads CAWSVLGSFRDRGEQYF. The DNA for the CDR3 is TGTGCCTGGAGTGTACTGGGGAGCTTTCGGGACAGGGGCGAGCAGTACTTC.

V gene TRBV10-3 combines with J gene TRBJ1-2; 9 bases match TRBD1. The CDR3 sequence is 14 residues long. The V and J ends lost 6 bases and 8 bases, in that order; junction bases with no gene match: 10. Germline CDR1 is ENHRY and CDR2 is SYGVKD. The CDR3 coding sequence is TGTGCCATCAGCCCCGGGACAGGGAATTCAGGCTACACCTTC. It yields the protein CAISPGTGNSGYTF.

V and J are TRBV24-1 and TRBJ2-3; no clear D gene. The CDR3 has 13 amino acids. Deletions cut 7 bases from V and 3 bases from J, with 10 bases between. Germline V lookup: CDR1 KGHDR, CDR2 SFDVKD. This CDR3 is CATSPRFTDTQYF. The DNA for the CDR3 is TGTGCCACCAGCCCCAGGTTTACAGATACGCAGTATTTT.

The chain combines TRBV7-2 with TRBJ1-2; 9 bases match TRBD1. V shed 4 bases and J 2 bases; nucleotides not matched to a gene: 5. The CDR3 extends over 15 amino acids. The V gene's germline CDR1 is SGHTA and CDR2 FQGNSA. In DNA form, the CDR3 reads TGTGCCAGCAGCTCCTTTACAGGGGGCAACTATGGCTACACCTTC. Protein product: CASSSFTGGNYGYTF.

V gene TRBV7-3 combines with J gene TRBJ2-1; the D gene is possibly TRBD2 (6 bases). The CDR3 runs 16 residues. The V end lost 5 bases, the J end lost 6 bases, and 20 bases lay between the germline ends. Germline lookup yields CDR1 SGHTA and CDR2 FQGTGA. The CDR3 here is CASSRSSDPWSNEQFF. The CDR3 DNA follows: TGTGCCAGCAGCAGGTCTAGCGACCCCTGGAGCAATGAGCAGTTCTTC.

CDR3 nucleotide sequence: TGTGCCAGCAGTATAGGGGGCAACGCTAACTATGGCTACACCTTC. As protein: CASSIGGNANYGYTF. The chain combines TRBV6-5 with TRBJ1-2; 7 bases line up with TRBD1. The CDR3 length is 15 residues. The V and J ends lost 5 bases and 0 bases, in that order; junction bases with no gene match: 6. Germline V gives CDR1 MNHEY, CDR2 SVGAGI.

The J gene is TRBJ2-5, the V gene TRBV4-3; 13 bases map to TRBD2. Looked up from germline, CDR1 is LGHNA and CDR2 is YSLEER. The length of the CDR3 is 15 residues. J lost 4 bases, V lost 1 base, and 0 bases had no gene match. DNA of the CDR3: TGCGCCAGCAGCCAAGGGACTAGCGGGAGAGAGACCCAGTACTTC. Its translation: CASSQGTSGRETQYF.

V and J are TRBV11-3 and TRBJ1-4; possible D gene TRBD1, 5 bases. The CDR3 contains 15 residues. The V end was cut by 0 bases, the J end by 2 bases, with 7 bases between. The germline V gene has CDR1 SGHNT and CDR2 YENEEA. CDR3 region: CASSLDGGTNEKLFF. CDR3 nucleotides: TGTGCCAGCAGCTTAGACGGGGGGACTAATGAAAAACTGTTTTTT.

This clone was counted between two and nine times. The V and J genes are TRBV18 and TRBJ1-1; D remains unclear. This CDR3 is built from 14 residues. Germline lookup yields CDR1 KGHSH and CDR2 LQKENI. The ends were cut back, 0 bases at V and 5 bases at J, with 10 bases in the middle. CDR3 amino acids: CASSPPGFSTEAFF. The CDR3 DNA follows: TGTGCCAGCTCACCACCCGGGTTTAGTACTGAAGCTTTCTTT. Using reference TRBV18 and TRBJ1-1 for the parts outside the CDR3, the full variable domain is NAGVMQNPRHLVRRRGQEARLRCSPMKGHSHVYWYRQLPEEGLKFMVYLQKENIIDESGMPKERFSAEFPKEGPSILRIQQVVRGDSAAYFCASSPPGFSTEAFFGQGTRLTVV.